This T cell receptor beta chain was captured in a study of blood T cell repertoires in COVID-19. Turning to the study itself: From the United States, Italy and Spain came samples of acute and convalescent COVID-19. Nucleic acid was either cDNA or gDNA, and it came from T cells, B-cell-depleted T cells, or PBMCs.

The CDR3 is 11 amino acids. V dropped 1 base and J dropped 7; count of bases not matched to a gene: 0. Germline assignment: CDR1 SQVTM and CDR2 ANQGSEA. Original methodology: Reference gene primer amplification yielded estimated nucleated cell counts. Some clones are missing from TCRdb's copy, which holds only in-frame ones; the method was immunoSEQ multiplex PCR. Clonal size and the V and J genes are those of that table, whereas D and trimming came from the DNA. Of some 150,000 clones detected, around 81% appear once; the ten largest clones hold approximately 2.5%. The chain employs TRBV29-1 and TRBJ2-5, with 7 positions matching TRBD2. The sequencing input was peripheral blood. The TCR was taken from a human donor with acute or convalescent COVID-19. The donor label of this sample is uncertain. CDR3 in DNA: TGCAGCGTTGAAGGGACTAGGACCCAGTACTTC. It translates to CSVEGTRTQYF.